These T cell receptor beta chains were read from a single sample in a study of OX40 agonist ivuxolimab in advanced cancers. Sequenced by immunoSEQ multiplex PCR; TCRdb stores in-frame clones only, minus some. The data show approximately 20,000 clones, with approximately 78% seen just once and roughly 30% held by the top ten. The material was CD4+ or CD8+ T cells sorted from blood, obtained in a trial of the OX40 agonist ivuxolimab. The receptors stem from an adult with an advanced solid tumor such as melanoma, head and neck, liver or kidney cancer. The CDR3 runs from the conserved cysteine through the conserved F or W. A D gene is named only where the DNA matches it firmly. Rows may omit the clone size; those that give it use once, few, many or a size class.

clone size,CDR3 length,D gene,V gene,J gene,CDR3 protein,CDR3 DNA
NA,14,TRBD2,TRBV5-8,TRBJ2-5,CASSRGGPEETQYF,TGTGCCAGCAGCCGGGGGGGGCCAGAGGAGACCCAGTACTTC
NA,13,NA,TRBV2,TRBJ1-1,CARSGGRDTEAFF,TGTGCCAGGTCGGGGGGGAGGGACACTGAAGCTTTCTTT
NA,15,NA,TRBV5-1,TRBJ2-7,CASSLALRGGYEQYF,TGCGCCAGCAGCTTGGCCCTGAGGGGGGGCTACGAGCAGTACTTC
NA,13,NA,TRBV19,TRBJ2-7,CASSPTGPYEQYF,TGTGCCAGTAGTCCCACGGGGCCCTACGAGCAGTACTTC
NA,15,NA,TRBV7-9,TRBJ2-2,CASSLAGRNTGELFF,TGTGCCAGCAGCTTAGCGGGTAGGAACACCGGGGAGCTGTTTTTT
few,16,NA,TRBV6-6,TRBJ1-2,CASSYSGNPDLYGYTF,TGTGCCAGCAGTTACTCGGGAAATCCAGACCTTTATGGCTACACCTTC
NA,13,NA,TRBV7-2,TRBJ1-1,CASRPTVNTEAFF,TGTGCCAGCAGACCCACAGTGAACACTGAAGCTTTCTTT
NA,16,TRBD1,TRBV5-6,TRBJ2-1,CASSGRDSRSYNEQFF,TGTGCCAGCAGCGGAAGGGACAGTCGATCCTACAATGAGCAGTTCTTC
NA,14,NA,TRBV28,TRBJ1-1,CASRVVTGRTEAFF,TGTGCCAGCAGAGTTGTAACAGGCAGAACTGAAGCTTTCTTT
few,18,TRBD2,TRBV28,TRBJ2-4,CASSLLAGTFLAKNIQYF,TGTGCCAGCAGTTTACTAGCGGGGACTTTCCTAGCCAAAAACATTCAGTACTTC
once,16,NA,TRBV9,TRBJ1-3,CASSVEGRTSGNTIYF,TGTGCCAGCAGCGTAGAAGGGCGAACCTCTGGAAACACCATATATTTT
NA,13,NA,TRBV15,TRBJ1-1,CATSLGVNTEAFF,TGTGCCACCAGCCTAGGAGTGAACACTGAAGCTTTCTTT
NA,15,TRBD1,TRBV19,TRBJ1-1,CASSIDRTGSTEAFF,TGTGCCAGTAGTATAGATCGGACAGGGTCCACTGAAGCTTTCTTT
NA,15,NA,TRBV13,TRBJ2-3,CASSLGAYSSDTQYF,TGTGCCAGCAGCCTAGGGGCCTATTCGTCAGATACGCAGTATTTT
NA,18,TRBD2,TRBV7-2,TRBJ2-1,CASSLELAGGRVYNEQFF,TGTGCCAGCAGCTTAGAACTAGCGGGAGGTCGTGTCTACAATGAGCAGTTCTTC
few,15,NA,TRBV6-6,TRBJ2-7,CASSSPLSFSYEQYF,TGTGCCAGCAGTTCCCCCCTTAGTTTCTCCTACGAGCAGTACTTC
NA,15,TRBD1,TRBV4-3,TRBJ2-1,CASSRSGDRGNEQFF,TGCGCCAGCAGTCGAAGTGGGGACAGGGGGAATGAGCAGTTCTTC
NA,15,NA,TRBV7-9,TRBJ1-6,CASSLAAIQGSPLHF,TGTGCCAGCAGCTTAGCCGCTATCCAGGGTTCACCCCTCCACTTT
NA,16,TRBD2,TRBV6-5,TRBJ2-5,CASSYSSGGAGETQYF,TGTGCCAGCAGTTACTCTAGCGGGGGGGCCGGAGAGACCCAGTACTTC
NA,14,TRBD2,TRBV27,TRBJ2-7,CASRGAGFAYEQYF,TGTGCCAGCAGGGGAGCGGGGTTCGCCTACGAGCAGTACTTC
NA,14,NA,TRBV28,TRBJ2-5,CASSLLQGRETQYF,TGTGCCAGCAGTTTGCTGCAGGGTAGGGAGACCCAGTACTTC
NA,14,TRBD2,TRBV2,TRBJ2-7,CASSGTSGRGEQYF,TGTGCCAGCAGCGGGACTAGCGGGAGGGGCGAGCAGTACTTC
once,15,NA,TRBV27,TRBJ1-2,CASSLYQGPVYGYTF,TGTGCCAGCAGTTTATATCAGGGGCCTGTATATGGCTACACCTTC
NA,14,TRBD2,TRBV28,TRBJ2-3,CASSPSGRADTQYF,TGTGCCAGCAGTCCTAGCGGGAGAGCTGATACGCAGTATTTT
many,16,NA,TRBV19,TRBJ1-6,CASSPPPAGIDSPLHF,TGTGCCAGTAGTCCACCCCCGGCGGGCATCGATTCACCCCTCCACTTT
NA,15,TRBD1,TRBV5-5,TRBJ1-2,CASSSPETGDYGYTF,TGTGCCAGCAGCTCACCAGAGACAGGGGACTATGGCTACACCTTC